The 9 T cell receptor beta chains reported below all come from one sample, sequenced in a study of T cell responses to AZD1222 COVID-19 vaccine. Method: immunoSEQ multiplex PCR; TCRdb's copy keeps in-frame clones and lacks some. The table has 90,000 to 120,000 clones, 70% to 90% seen once. Sequenced material: peripheral blood, taken 28 days after the second AZD1222 dose. These receptors all stem from an adult who received the AZD1222 COVID-19 vaccine.

This chain links TRBV11-2 with TRBJ1-2; possible D gene TRBD1, 5 bases. The V gene lost 8 bases and the J gene lost 6 bases, with 16 bases spanning the gap. From germline, CDR1 is SGHAT and CDR2 FQNNGV. This CDR3 is built from 13 residues. Here the CDR3 DNA reads TGTGCCAGCCAATTTCAGGGAGGGAATGGCTACACCTTC. This codes for CASQFQGGNGYTF.

The chain uses TRBV28 and TRBJ1-6; D unclear. V was pared by 5 bases and J by 6 bases, with 17 bases between. This CDR3 is 16 amino acids long. Germline V lookup: CDR1 MDHEN, CDR2 SYDVKM. CDR3 nucleotides: TGTGCCAGCAGTCTCCCCCGGGCATCGGCTAATTCACCCCTCCACTTT. Its protein product is CASSLPRASANSPLHF.

V usage is TRBV6-5 and J usage is TRBJ2-7, with TRBD2 as a possible D gene (6 bases). The germline V gene has CDR1 MNHEY and CDR2 SVGAGI. This CDR3 has 13 residues. With 6 bases removed from V and 3 bases from J, the gap between germline ends came to 12 bases. CDR3 sequence: CASRAGPGYEQYF. DNA of the CDR3: TGTGCCAGCAGGGCGGGACCGGGCTACGAGCAGTACTTC.

The chain couples TRBV7-9 to TRBJ1-3; the D is unclear. V was clipped by 3 bases and J by 0 bases, with 12 bases between them. Germline CDR1 and CDR2: SEHNR and FQNEAQ (reference sequence). This CDR3 has 16 amino acids. The CDR3 spells CASSFSSPVSGNTIYF. CDR3 coding DNA: TGTGCCAGCAGCTTTTCTTCGCCAGTCTCTGGAAACACCATATATTTT. The full variable domain, with the rest looked up from reference TRBV7-9 and TRBJ1-3, is DTGVSQNPRHKITKRGQNVTFRCDPISEHNRLYWYRQTLGQGPEFLTYFQNEAQLEKSRLLSDRFSAERPKGSFSTLEIQRTEQGDSAMYLCASSFSSPVSGNTIYFGEGSWLTVV.

V is TRBV5-4 and J is TRBJ2-2; possibly TRBD1 or TRBD2 for D (6 bases each). The length of the CDR3 is 17 residues. The germline V gene encodes CDR1 SGHNT and CDR2 YYREEE (reference sequence). Trimming left V 6 bases short and J 2 bases short, with 20 bases between. CDR3 nucleotide sequence: TGTGCCAGCACCACTGGCTCCGGGGGCCCTAACACCGGGGAGCTGTTTTTT. Encoded protein: CASTTGSGGPNTGELFF. Full variable domain (rest looked up from reference TRBV5-4 and TRBJ2-2): ETGVTQSPTHLIKTRGQQVTLRCSSQSGHNTVSWYQQALGQGPQFIFQYYREEENGRGNFPPRFSGLQFPNYSSELNVNALELDDSALYLCASTTGSGGPNTGELFFGEGSRLTVL.

CDR3 sequence reads: CASSLGGSGNTIYF. The CDR3 DNA sequence: TGTGCCAGCAGTTTAGGCGGCTCTGGAAACACCATATATTTT. The chain joins TRBV27 to TRBJ1-3; no firm D call. This CDR3 spans 14 amino acids. V lost 2 bases to trimming and J lost 0 bases, with 5 bases between them. Germline CDR1 is MNHEY and CDR2 is SMNVEV (reference sequence).

The chain recombines TRBV6-2 or TRBV6-3 with TRBJ2-1; perhaps D is TRBD1 or TRBD2 (5 bases each). Trimming stripped 0 bases from V and 8 bases from J, with 17 bases between. Per germline, CDR1 MNHEY and CDR2 SVGEGT. This CDR3 comprises 16 residues. The CDR3 DNA is TGTGCCAGCAGTTACTCGGGGACGGCCAGGAGACATGAGCAGTTCTTC. Translated: CASSYSGTARRHEQFF.

The genes are TRBV7-9 and TRBJ1-2; the match to TRBD1 covers 10 bases. Germline V gene lookup returns CDR1 SEHNR and CDR2 FQNEAQ (reference sequence). After removal of 4 bases from V and 2 bases from J, the junction contained 1 base not matched to a gene. CDR3 length: 14 amino acids. As DNA, the CDR3 is TGTGCCAGCAGCTGGACAGGGGGGAACTATGGCTACACCTTC. Amino acid sequence: CASSWTGGNYGYTF.

J is TRBJ1-2 and V is TRBV11-2; D is ambiguous. CDR3 length: 15 amino acids. Germline CDR1 reads SGHAT; CDR2 reads FQNNGV. V was clipped by 4 bases and J by 2 bases, with 14 bases between them. This chain's CDR3 is CASSSPRRLNYGYTF. The DNA for the CDR3 is TGTGCCAGCAGCTCCCCCCGCAGGCTAAACTATGGCTACACCTTC.